This T cell receptor (beta chain) was retrieved from a study of CD8+CD57+ T cells in acquired aplastic anemia. As for the study in general: CD4+ and CD8+ cells, once sorted, gave DNA averaging about 3 ug.

CDR1 is MGHDK and CDR2 is SYGVNS in the germline V gene. This CDR3 contains 16 residues. Trimming removed 5 bases from V and 2 bases from J, with 17 bases in between. At least ten counts were recorded for this clonotype. Genomic DNA, the template, was used for profiling of the TCR beta VDJ and CDR3. TCRdb re-called the reads through MiXCR, storing one row per CDR3 protein. This sample has under 250,000 distinct CDR3 sequences, with approximately 35% found just once. The sample consisted of sorted CD4+, CD8+, or CD8+CD57+ T cells (not recorded which) from PBMCs. The clonotype originates from a human donor in good health, serving as a control. The rearrangement links TRBV25-1 to TRBJ2-3, with D possibly being TRBD1 (7 bases). In DNA form, the CDR3 reads TGTGCCAGCAGTAGAACGACAGGGAGGATCACAGATACGCAGTATTTT. It is translated as CASSRTTGRITDTQYF.